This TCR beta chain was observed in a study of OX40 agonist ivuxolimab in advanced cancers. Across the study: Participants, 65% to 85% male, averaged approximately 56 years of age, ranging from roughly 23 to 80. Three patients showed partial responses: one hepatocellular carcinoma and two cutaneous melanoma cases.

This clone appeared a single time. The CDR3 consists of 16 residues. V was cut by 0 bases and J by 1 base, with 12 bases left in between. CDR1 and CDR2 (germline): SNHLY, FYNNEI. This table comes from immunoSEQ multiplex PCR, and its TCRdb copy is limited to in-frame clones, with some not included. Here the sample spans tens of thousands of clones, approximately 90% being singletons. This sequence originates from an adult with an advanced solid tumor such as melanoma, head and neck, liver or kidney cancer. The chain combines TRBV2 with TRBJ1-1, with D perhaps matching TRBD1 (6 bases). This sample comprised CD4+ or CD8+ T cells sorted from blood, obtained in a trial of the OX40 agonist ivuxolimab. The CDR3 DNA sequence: TGTGCCAGCAGTGAAGCGTGGGCAGGGGCGAACACTGAAGCTTTCTTT. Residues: CASSEAWAGANTEAFF.